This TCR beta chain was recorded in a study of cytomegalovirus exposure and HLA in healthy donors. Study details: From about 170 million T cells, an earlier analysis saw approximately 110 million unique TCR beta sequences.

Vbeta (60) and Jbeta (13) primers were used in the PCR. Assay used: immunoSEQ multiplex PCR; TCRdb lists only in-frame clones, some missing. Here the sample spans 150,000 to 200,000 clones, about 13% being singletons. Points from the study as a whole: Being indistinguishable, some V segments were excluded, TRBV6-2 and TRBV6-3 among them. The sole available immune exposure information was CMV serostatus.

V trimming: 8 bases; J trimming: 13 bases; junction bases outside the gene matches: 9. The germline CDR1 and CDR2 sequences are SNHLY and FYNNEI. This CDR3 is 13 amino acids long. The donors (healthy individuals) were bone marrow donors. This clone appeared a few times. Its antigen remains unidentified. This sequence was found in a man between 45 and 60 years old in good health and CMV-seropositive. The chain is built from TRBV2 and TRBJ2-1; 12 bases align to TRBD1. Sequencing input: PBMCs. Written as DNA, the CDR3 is TGTGCCAGCTCCCGGGACAGGGGGCTGCTACAGTTCTTC. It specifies CASSRDRGLLQFF. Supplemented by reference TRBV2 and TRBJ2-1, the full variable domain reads EPEVTQTPSHQVTQMGQEVILRCVPISNHLYFYWYRQILGQKVEFLVSFYNNEISEKSEIFDDQFSVERPDGSNFTLKIRSTKLEDSAMYFCASSRDRGLLQFFGPGTRLTVL.